This T cell receptor (beta chain) derives from a study of T-cell reconstitution after alpha-beta-depleted transplantation in children (TCRdb year 2016). The study in broad terms: Using TCR repertoire profiling, the study quantitatively followed how T-cell immune reconstitution unfolded in children after TCRalphabeta/CD19-depleted allogeneic hematopoietic cell transplantation.

In its sample, this clonotype was seen a few times. It has no known antigen specificity. No much larger clonotype is one base removed from it; base qualities were not supplied. Overall study outcomes, separate from this receptor: Over subsequent months, a decline in hyperexpanded clone frequencies was noted, and after one year, T-cell counts and TCRbeta diversity were mostly ascribed to newly produced T cells. In some patients, the high TCRbeta diversity seen at day 60 was put down to recipient T cells and intrathymic progenitors that had survived conditioning. About two months after transplant, the apparently early recovery of alphabetaT-cell counts reportedly depended on just several hundred clones that had expanded rapidly and came from non-depleted graft cells.

The library came from PCR. Data came from an Illumina HiSeq 2500. TCR libraries were prepared with molecular barcoding, using unique molecular identifiers to normalize TCRbeta repertoire quantification. Starting from the raw public reads, TCRdb applied fastp trimming at Q25, assembled clones with MiXCR and retained in-frame beta chains. One record per CDR3 amino acid sequence lists the most common genes and DNA. For this sample there are some 300,000 distinct CDR3 sequences; over 7.5% appear just once. The ten largest account for 8.5% to 9.5% of the sample. The intended sense of this specimen's treatment or condition label: allogeneic hematopoietic cell transplantation with graft depleted of TCRalphabeta T cells and CD19 B cells. The transplant recipients were children given TCRalphabeta/CD19-depleted allogeneic hematopoietic cell grafts. The source was peripheral blood, collected 360 days after TCRalphabeta/CD19-depleted stem cell transplant. This clonotype originated in a female patient aged 2 to 10 who had a stem cell transplant for Fanconi anemia, so the T cells may come from the graft donor.

The nucleotide sequence reads as follows: TGTGCCACCGTCCCCCCACGCAGGGGATCCTACAATGAGCAGTTCTTC. Its product reads: CATVPPRRGSYNEQFF. This receptor chain uses TRBV24-1 and TRBJ2-1; tentative D gene TRBD1, with 6 bases matching. The V end loses 9 bases and the J end loses 1 base, and a stretch of 18 bases separates them. Its CDR3 holds 16 amino acids, cysteine through phenylalanine. Here the CDR3 DNA is all that survives: 48 bases in frame from base 1. For CDR1 and CDR2, the germline V gene lists KGHDR and SFDVKD.